The source of this TCR beta chain is a study of CD8+ T cells in alopecia areata. Study-level points and caveats: On tofacitinib, scalp clonality and expanded CD8+ clones among top 100 fell significantly.

Germline CDR1 and CDR2: SGDLS and YYNGEE. V gave up 4 bases and J gave up 4 bases; unmatched junction bases: 5. This CDR3 is 14 amino acids long. Following extraction, RNA underwent reverse transcription to cDNA, which served as the sequencing template. Data came from immunoSEQ multiplex PCR; TCRdb stores just in-frame clones and leaves some out. The sample consists of 95,000 to 100,000 clones, 55% to 75% of them appearing once. As regards this clone: Its target is unknown.

Described treatment: oral pan-JAK inhibitor, 5-10 mg twice daily. V is TRBV9 and J is TRBJ2-5; 9 bases line up with TRBD2. Sequences were derived from CD8+ T cells sorted from blood, sampled at roughly week 55, from a patient treated with tofacitinib. This clonotype originated in a human donor with alopecia areata. CDR3 region: CASSNGLALETQYF. Written as DNA, the CDR3 is TGTGCCAGCAGCAACGGACTAGCGCTAGAGACCCAGTACTTC.